The 15 T cell receptor beta chains below come from one sample, sequenced in a study of cytomegalovirus exposure and HLA in healthy donors. The PCR used 60 Vbeta and 13 Jbeta primers. The data were produced by immunoSEQ multiplex PCR, yet TCRdb's version contains in-frame clones alone and is incomplete. The sample yields 150,000 or so clones, 60% to 85% seen once. Sequencing input: PBMCs. These receptor sequences come from a man aged 35 to 55 in good health and CMV-seropositive.

This clone was detected once. V is TRBV7-2 and J is TRBJ2-5; the match to TRBD1 covers 10 bases. V was clipped by 4 bases and J by 5 bases; unmatched bases: 10. The length of the CDR3 is 16 residues. Germline CDR1 is SGHTA and CDR2 is FQGNSA. The CDR3 DNA reads as TGTGCCAGCAGCTCCTGGACAGGGGGATATGTGGAGACCCAGTACTTC. Protein sequence: CASSSWTGGYVETQYF.

J is TRBJ2-7 and V is TRBV6-5; perhaps TRBD2 as D (6 bases). Trimming took 7 bases from V and 3 from J, leaving 13 bases between them. This CDR3 has 13 residues. The germline V gene encodes CDR1 MNHEY and CDR2 SVGAGI. The CDR3 region is CASNPAGFYEQYF. In DNA, the CDR3 is TGTGCCAGCAACCCAGCGGGCTTCTACGAGCAGTACTTC.

The DNA for the CDR3 is TGTGCCAGCAATCAAGACAGTGAGCAGTTCTTC. Amino acids: CASNQDSEQFF. This chain uses TRBV7-9 with TRBJ2-1, with D tentatively TRBD1 (5 bases). Germline V gene data show CDR1 as SEHNR and CDR2 as FQNEAQ (reference sequence). The CDR3 sequence is 11 residues long. V was clipped by 7 bases and J by 9 bases, with 10 bases between them.

The genes are TRBV5-6 and TRBJ2-7, with D possibly being TRBD1 (5 bases). In germline, CDR1 is SGHDT, CDR2 YYEEEE. V was shortened by 1 base and J by 3 bases, with 8 bases between the two germline ends. The CDR3 has 13 residues. CDR3 sequence: CASSLRGYYEQYF. The CDR3 nucleotides read TGTGCCAGCAGCTTGAGGGGTTACTACGAGCAGTACTTC.

This chain connects TRBV5-1 to TRBJ2-7, with TRBD1 identical over 10 bases. The CDR3 loop spans 15 amino acids. Germline lookup yields CDR1 SGHRS and CDR2 YFSETQ. Trimming cost V 4 bases and J 2 bases; bases outside gene matches: 6. CDR3 amino acids: CASSAGQGGTYEQYF. The CDR3, as DNA: TGCGCCAGCAGCGCCGGACAGGGGGGGACCTACGAGCAGTACTTC. The full variable domain, rest sourced from reference TRBV5-1 and TRBJ2-7, is KAGVTQTPRYLIKTRGQQVTLSCSPISGHRSVSWYQQTPGQGLQFLFEYFSETQRNKGNFPGRFSGRQFSNSRSEMNVSTLELGDSALYLCASSAGQGGTYEQYFGPGTRLTVT.

This clone was detected once. V usage is TRBV7-2 and J usage is TRBJ1-3; 7 bases match TRBD1. With V trimmed by 0 bases and J by 0 bases, 2 bases remained unmatched. In germline, CDR1 is SGHTA, CDR2 FQGNSA. This CDR3 region has 16 residues. CDR3 sequence: CASSLAAGGSGNTIYF. Here the CDR3 DNA reads TGTGCCAGCAGCTTAGCGGCAGGGGGCTCTGGAAACACCATATATTTT.

The chain recombines TRBV4-1 with TRBJ2-5; 13 nucleotides agree with TRBD2. The CDR3 spans 17 residues. J lost 5 bases, V lost 1 base, and 7 bases had no gene match. The germline V gene has CDR1 MGHRA and CDR2 YSYEKL. CDR3: CASSQGLGLAGEETQYF. CDR3 bases: TGCGCCAGCAGCCAAGGGCTAGGACTAGCGGGAGAGGAGACCCAGTACTTC.

A single count supports this clone. The CDR3 is CASHEGSSYEQYF. CDR3 bases: TGTGCCAGCCATGAGGGATCCTCCTACGAGCAGTACTTC. V and J are TRBV28 and TRBJ2-7; TRBD2 is a possible D gene (5 bases). With 8 bases removed from V and 0 bases from J, the gap between germline ends came to 11 bases. The CDR3 is 13 amino acids. Looked up from germline, CDR1 is MDHEN and CDR2 is SYDVKM.

V gene TRBV6-5 combines with J gene TRBJ2-3; 8 nucleotides line up with TRBD1. The CDR3 covers 15 residues. V was clipped by 2 bases and J by 6 bases; unmatched bases: 7. Germline V lookup: CDR1 MNHEY, CDR2 SVGAGI. The CDR3 nucleotides read TGTGCCAGCAGTTACACGACAGGGGCCGCGGATACGCAGTATTTT. It codes for CASSYTTGAADTQYF.

The CDR3 DNA reads TGTGCCTGGAGTCGGACAGGGGCGATGGATGGCTACACCTTC. Its protein product is CAWSRTGAMDGYTF. The V gene is TRBV30, the J gene TRBJ1-2; 9 bases are a match to TRBD1. J lost 6 bases, V lost 2 bases, and 7 bases had no gene match. The CDR3 runs to 14 residues. CDR1 is GTSNPN, CDR2 SVGIG, per germline (reference sequence).

The chain combines TRBV2 with TRBJ2-3; no clear D. With 3 bases removed from V and 6 bases from J, the gap between germline ends came to 7 bases. The V gene's germline CDR1 is SNHLY and CDR2 FYNNEI. This CDR3 has 12 residues. The CDR3 DNA reads TGTGCCAGCAGTGAGCAGTCTGATACGCAGTATTTT. It is translated as CASSEQSDTQYF.

The chain uses TRBV4-1 and TRBJ1-2; D is possibly TRBD1 (6 bases). The germline V and J ends were trimmed by 1 base and 4 bases, with 13 bases remaining between them. This CDR3 has 15 amino acids. CDR1 is MGHRA and CDR2 is YSYEKL in the germline V gene. CDR3 sequence reads: CASSQGGQEIYGYTF. The CDR3 coding sequence is TGCGCCAGCAGCCAAGGGGGGCAGGAGATCTATGGCTACACCTTC.

The rearrangement links TRBV19 to TRBJ2-7; D might be TRBD1 (6 bases). The germline V gene encodes CDR1 LNHDA and CDR2 SQIVND (reference sequence). The V end lost 2 bases, the J end lost 4 bases, and 15 bases lay between the germline ends. The CDR3 contains 15 residues. The DNA for the CDR3 is TGTGCCAGTAGTATATGGTCAGGGGTAACTTACGAGCAGTACTTC. Its translation: CASSIWSGVTYEQYF.

The chain carries TRBV5-4 and TRBJ2-5; the match to TRBD2 covers 16 bases. The V segment lost 3 bases and the J segment 3 bases; nucleotides outside the gene matches: 5. The CDR3 consists of 17 residues. Per the germline V gene, CDR1 is SGHNT and CDR2 is YYREEE (reference sequence). The CDR3 DNA is TGTGCCAGCAGCTCCGGGACTAGCGGGAGGGTTGAAGAGACCCAGTACTTC. Encoded protein: CASSSGTSGRVEETQYF.

The CDR3 coding sequence is TGTGCCAGCAGTTATGTCCCGGGACAGGGATCCTACGAGCAGTACTTC. It encodes CASSYVPGQGSYEQYF. J is TRBJ2-7 and V is TRBV7-2; TRBD1 matches 9 bases. This CDR3 has 16 residues. Germline CDR1 and CDR2: SGHTA and FQGNSA. The V gene end was trimmed by 6 bases and the J gene end by 1 base; junction bases not matched to a gene: 10.